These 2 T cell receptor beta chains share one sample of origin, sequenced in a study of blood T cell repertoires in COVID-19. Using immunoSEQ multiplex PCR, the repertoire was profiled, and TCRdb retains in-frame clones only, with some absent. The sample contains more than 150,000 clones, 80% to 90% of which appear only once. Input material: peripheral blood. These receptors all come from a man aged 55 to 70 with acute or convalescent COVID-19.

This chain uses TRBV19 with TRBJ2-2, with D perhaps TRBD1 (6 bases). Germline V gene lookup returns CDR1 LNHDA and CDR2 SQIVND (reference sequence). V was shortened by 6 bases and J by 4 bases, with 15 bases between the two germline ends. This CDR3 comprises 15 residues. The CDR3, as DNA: TGTGCCAGTAGGGATCACAGGGTCGGCACCGGGGAGCTGTTTTTT. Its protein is CASRDHRVGTGELFF.

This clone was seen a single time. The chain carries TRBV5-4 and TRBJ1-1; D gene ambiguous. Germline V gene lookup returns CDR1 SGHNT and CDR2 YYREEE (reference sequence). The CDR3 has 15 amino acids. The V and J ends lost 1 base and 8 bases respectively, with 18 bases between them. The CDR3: CASSLTPTIGFEAFF. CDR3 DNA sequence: TGTGCCAGCAGCTTGACCCCGACTATCGGGTTCGAAGCTTTCTTT.